This T cell receptor (beta chain) was found in a study of human T cells and chemical hapten exposure. This CDR3 spans 14 amino acids. Per the germline V gene, CDR1 is SEHNR and CDR2 is FQNEAQ (reference sequence). With V trimmed by 4 bases and J by 4 bases, 6 bases remained unmatched. Time point indicated: patch test 3, about 24 weeks after DPC sensitization. As to treatment: therapeutic diphenylcyclopropenone sensitization with weekly scalp DPC. This clonotype was picked up a small number of times. The antigen remains undetermined. MiXCR, run by TCRdb on the RACE reads, gives a single entry per CDR3 protein. The sample consists of tens of thousands of distinct CDR3 sequences, around 10% of them appearing once. General observations from the study: Each of the donors had alopecia, so their immune responses may not resemble those of healthy people.

This chain connects TRBV7-9 to TRBJ1-2; TRBD1 agrees at 7 bases. The origin of this receptor is a woman aged 30 to 39 with alopecia areata. Some clones in this sample may be carry-over from other donors' samples. The sample consisted of whole blood, taken in connection with sensitization to the hapten diphenylcyclopropenone (DPC). The CDR3 nucleotides read TGTGCCAGCAGCTCTCCTGGGACAGTCTATGGCTACACCTTC. This encodes CASSSPGTVYGYTF.